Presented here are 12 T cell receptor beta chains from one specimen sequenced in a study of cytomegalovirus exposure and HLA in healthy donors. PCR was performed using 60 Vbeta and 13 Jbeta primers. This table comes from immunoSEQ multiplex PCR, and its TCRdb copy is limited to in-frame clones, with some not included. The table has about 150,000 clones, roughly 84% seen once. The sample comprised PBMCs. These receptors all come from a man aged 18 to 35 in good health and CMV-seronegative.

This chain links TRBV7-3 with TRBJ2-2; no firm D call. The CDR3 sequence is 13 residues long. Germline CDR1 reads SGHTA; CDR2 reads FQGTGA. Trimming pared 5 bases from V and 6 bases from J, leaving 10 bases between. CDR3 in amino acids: CASSLNNAGELFF. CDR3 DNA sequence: TGTGCCAGCAGCCTCAACAATGCCGGGGAGCTGTTTTTT.

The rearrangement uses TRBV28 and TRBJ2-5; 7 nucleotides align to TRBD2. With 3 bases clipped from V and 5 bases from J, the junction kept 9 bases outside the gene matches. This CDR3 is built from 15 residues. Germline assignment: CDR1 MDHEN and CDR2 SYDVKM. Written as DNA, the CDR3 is TGTGCCAGCAGTTTTGGTGGGGCGCGGGGGGAGACCCAGTACTTC. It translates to CASSFGGARGETQYF.

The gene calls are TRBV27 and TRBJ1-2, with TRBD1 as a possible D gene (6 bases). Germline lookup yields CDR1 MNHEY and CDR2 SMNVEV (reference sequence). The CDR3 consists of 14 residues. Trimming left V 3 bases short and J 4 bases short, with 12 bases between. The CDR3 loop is CASSLAGATYGYTF. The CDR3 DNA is TGTGCCAGCAGTTTGGCGGGGGCTACCTATGGCTACACCTTC.

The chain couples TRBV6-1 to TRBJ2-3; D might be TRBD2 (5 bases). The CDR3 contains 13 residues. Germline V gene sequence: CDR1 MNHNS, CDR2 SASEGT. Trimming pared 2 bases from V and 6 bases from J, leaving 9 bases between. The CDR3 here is CASSETWEDTQYF. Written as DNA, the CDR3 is TGTGCCAGCAGTGAAACTTGGGAGGATACGCAGTATTTT.

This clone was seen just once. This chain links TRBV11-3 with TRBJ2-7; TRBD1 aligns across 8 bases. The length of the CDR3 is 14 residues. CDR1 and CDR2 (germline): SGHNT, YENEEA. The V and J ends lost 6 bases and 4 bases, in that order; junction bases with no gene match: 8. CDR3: CASSPETGGYEQYF. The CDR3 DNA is TGTGCCAGCAGTCCCGAAACAGGGGGGTACGAGCAGTACTTC.

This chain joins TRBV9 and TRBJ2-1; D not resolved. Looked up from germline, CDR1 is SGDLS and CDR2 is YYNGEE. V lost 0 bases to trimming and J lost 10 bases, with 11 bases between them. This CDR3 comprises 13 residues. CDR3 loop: CASSVALEEEQFF. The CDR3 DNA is TGTGCCAGCAGCGTAGCCCTTGAAGAGGAGCAGTTCTTC.

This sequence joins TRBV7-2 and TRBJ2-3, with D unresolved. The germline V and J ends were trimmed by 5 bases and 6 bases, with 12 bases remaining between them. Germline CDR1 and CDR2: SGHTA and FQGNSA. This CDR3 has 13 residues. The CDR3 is CASSLNPRDTQYF. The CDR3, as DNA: TGTGCCAGCAGCCTAAATCCTAGGGATACGCAGTATTTT.

The DNA for the CDR3 is TGTGCCAGCAGTGAACAGGGTGACATTCAGTACTTC. Translation: CASSEQGDIQYF. This chain uses TRBV25-1 with TRBJ2-4, with D possibly being TRBD1 (5 bases). Trimming stripped 2 bases from V and 8 bases from J, with 7 bases between. This CDR3 spans 12 amino acids. Germline V gives CDR1 MGHDK, CDR2 SYGVNS.

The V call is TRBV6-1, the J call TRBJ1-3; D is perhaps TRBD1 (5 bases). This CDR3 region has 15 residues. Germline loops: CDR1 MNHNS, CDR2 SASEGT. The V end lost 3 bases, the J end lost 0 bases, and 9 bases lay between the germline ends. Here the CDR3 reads CASSEQGVSGNTIYF. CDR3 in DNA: TGTGCCAGCAGTGAGCAAGGGGTCTCTGGAAACACCATATATTTT.

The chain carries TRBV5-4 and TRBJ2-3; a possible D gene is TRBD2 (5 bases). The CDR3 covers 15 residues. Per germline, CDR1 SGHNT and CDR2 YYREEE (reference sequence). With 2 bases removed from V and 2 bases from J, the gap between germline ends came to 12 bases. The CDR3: CASSFGLTTTDTQYF. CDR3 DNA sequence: TGTGCCAGCAGCTTTGGACTTACAACCACAGATACGCAGTATTTT.

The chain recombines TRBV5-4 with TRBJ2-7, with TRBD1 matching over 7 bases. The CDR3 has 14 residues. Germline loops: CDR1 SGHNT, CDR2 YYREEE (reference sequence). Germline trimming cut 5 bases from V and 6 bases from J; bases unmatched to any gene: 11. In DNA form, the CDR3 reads TGTGCCAGCAGTGGGGGCCAGGGGGTTGGCGAGCAGTACTTC. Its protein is CASSGGQGVGEQYF.

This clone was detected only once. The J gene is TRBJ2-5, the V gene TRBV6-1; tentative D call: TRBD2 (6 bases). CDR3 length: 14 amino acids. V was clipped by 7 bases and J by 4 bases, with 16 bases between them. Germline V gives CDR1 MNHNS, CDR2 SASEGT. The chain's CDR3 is CASTLGQGGETQYF. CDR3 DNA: TGTGCCAGCACTCTGGGGCAGGGAGGAGAGACCCAGTACTTC.